Presented here are 7 T cell receptor beta chains from one specimen sequenced in a study of response to subunit inactivated influenza vaccine. TCRdb re-analysed the RT-PCR reads in MiXCR, keeping a single row per CDR3 protein. The sample has hundreds of thousands of distinct CDR3 sequences; 7.6% are singletons. The input for sequencing was PBMCs from blood, taken less than 30 months after vaccination. The origin of the receptors is a man aged 50 to 69 who received an inactivated influenza vaccine.

This clonotype was seen a few times. The rearrangement uses TRBV20-1 and TRBJ2-2; maybe TRBD1 (6 bases). CDR3 length: 17 amino acids. Germline V gives CDR1 DFQATT, CDR2 SNEGSKA (reference sequence). Trimming removed 1 base at V and 3 bases at J, with 18 bases between. Written as DNA, the CDR3 is TGCAGTGCTAGAGGAACAGGGAAGAGTCTGGACACCGGGGAGCTGTTTTTT. It translates to CSARGTGKSLDTGELFF.

This clonotype was observed at least ten times. The chain combines TRBV4-1 with TRBJ2-1, with 10 positions matching TRBD2. The germline gives CDR1 MGHRA, CDR2 YSYEKL. The CDR3 is 15 residues long. Germline trimming cut 6 bases from V and 6 bases from J; bases unmatched to any gene: 8. The CDR3, as DNA: TGCGCCAGCAGTCGAGGACTAGCGGAACCCAATGAGCAGTTCTTC. It translates to CASSRGLAEPNEQFF.

There are a few counts of this clonotype. The genes are TRBV27 and TRBJ2-1; 9 positions match TRBD1. The junction had 6 bases not matched to a gene; V was cut back by 5 bases and J by 4 bases. The CDR3 spans 15 residues. Germline loops: CDR1 MNHEY, CDR2 SMNVEV (reference sequence). CDR3 amino acids: CASSPRQGEYNEQFF. The CDR3 DNA is TGTGCCAGCAGTCCCCGACAGGGGGAATACAATGAGCAGTTCTTC.

This clonotype came up a few times. CDR3 nucleotide sequence: TGTGCCAGCAGCCCCGACAGCGCTCTCGGAAACACCATATATTTT. Encoded protein: CASSPDSALGNTIYF. The chain carries TRBV7-6 and TRBJ1-3, with D maybe TRBD1 (5 bases). This CDR3 region has 15 residues. Germline assignment: CDR1 SGHVS and CDR2 FNYEAQ. V was shortened by 5 bases and J by 4 bases, with 15 bases between the two germline ends.

Only a few counts were recorded for this clonotype. The V call is TRBV5-1, the J call TRBJ2-7, with unresolved D. The V gene lost 6 bases and the J gene lost 0 bases, with 16 bases spanning the gap. The CDR3 sequence is 15 residues long. Germline lookup yields CDR1 SGHRS and CDR2 YFSETQ. The CDR3 protein is CASTPTDRNSYEQYF. In DNA, the CDR3 is TGCGCCAGCACCCCGACTGACCGAAACTCCTACGAGCAGTACTTC.

Regarding this clonotype: A much bigger clone sits one base away, suggesting this may be a read error. V is TRBV29-1 and J is TRBJ2-3, with D possibly matching TRBD1 (5 bases). Germline CDR1 is SQVTM and CDR2 is ANQGSEA. This CDR3 is 12 amino acids long. The CDR3 region is CRPLGRGDTQYF. The CDR3 nucleotides read TGCAGGCCGTTGGGTAGGGGAGATACGCAGTATTTT.

This clonotype was found a few times. The J gene is TRBJ1-6, the V gene TRBV6-2 or TRBV6-3; D gene unclear. The CDR3 has 13 residues. Germline CDR1 and CDR2: MNHEY and SVGEGT. V lost 7 bases and J lost 10, with 14 bases in between. The CDR3 DNA reads TGTGCCAGCATTTCCGGCGGGGTGTCACCCCTCCACTTT. Encoded protein: CASISGGVSPLHF.